This T cell receptor beta chain was found in a study of blood T cell repertoires in COVID-19. In the study overall: Researchers got acute and convalescent COVID-19 samples from the United States, Italy and Spain. PBMCs, B-cell-depleted T cells, or T cells were the source of the cDNA or gDNA that made up the material.

CDR1 is SGHTA, CDR2 FQGTGA, per germline. Trimming took 0 bases from V and 0 from J, leaving 12 bases between them. The CDR3 is 18 residues long. In the original workflow: Nucleated cell counts were estimated from reference gene primer amplification. Measured with immunoSEQ multiplex PCR; TCRdb has only the in-frame clones, and not every one. Clonal size and the V and J genes are those of that table, whereas D and trimming came from the DNA. Here the sample spans roughly 75,000 clones, roughly 82% being singletons. This sequence originates from a man aged 45 to 65 with acute or convalescent COVID-19. The rearrangement links TRBV7-3 to TRBJ2-6, with D possibly matching TRBD1 (5 bases). The material sequenced was peripheral blood. The CDR3 DNA is TGTGCCAGCAGCTTAACACCAGGGTCTTCCTCTGGGGCCAACGTCCTGACTTTC. Protein product: CASSLTPGSSSGANVLTF.